This T cell receptor (beta chain) stems from a study of T-cell reconstitution after alpha-beta-depleted transplantation in children listed by TCRdb under 2016. Background for the entire study: Using TCR repertoire profiling, the study quantitatively followed how T-cell immune reconstitution unfolded in children after TCRalphabeta/CD19-depleted allogeneic hematopoietic cell transplantation. Results the study describes overall, beyond this receptor: In some patients, the high TCRbeta diversity seen at day 60 was put down to recipient T cells and intrathymic progenitors that had survived conditioning. About two months after transplant, the apparently early recovery of alphabetaT-cell counts reportedly depended on just several hundred clones that had expanded rapidly and came from non-depleted graft cells. Over subsequent months, a decline in hyperexpanded clone frequencies was noted, and after one year, T-cell counts and TCRbeta diversity were mostly ascribed to newly produced T cells.

Explained via the paper, the treatment or condition label denotes: allogeneic hematopoietic cell transplantation with graft depleted of TCRalphabeta T cells and CD19 B cells. The children who served as transplant recipients had been given grafts of TCRalphabeta/CD19-depleted allogeneic hematopoietic cells. The receptor library was made with PCR. These reads were obtained on an Illumina HiSeq 2500. To normalize quantification of the TCRbeta repertoire, the TCR libraries were built with molecular barcoding that relied on unique molecular identifiers. TCRdb reran the public reads through fastp at Q25 and MiXCR, keeping productive beta chains. Each entry is one CDR3 protein sequence, shown with its most common DNA and genes. The sample profile shows about 58,000 distinct CDR3 sequences; about 40% of them were found once. Of the sample, roughly 98% falls within the top ten clones. Of note for this clonotype: It has no known antigen specificity. Base qualities are not provided; no much larger clone lies one nucleotide away.

After removal of 9 bases from V and 4 bases from J, the junction retains 6 bases not matched to a gene. Sequences LNHNV (CDR1) and YYDKDF (CDR2) are obtained from the germline V gene (reference sequence). The CDR3, from cysteine to phenylalanine, totals 13 residues. Kept here is only the CDR3 DNA, which spans 39 bases and is read in frame from base 1. The chain was built from TRBV15 and TRBJ2-7, and TRBD2 matches 10 of the central bases. The material was PBMCs, mostly from graft donor cells, obtained 360 days after TCRalphabeta/CD19-depleted stem cell transplant. The source of this sequence is a male patient aged 10 to 17 who had a stem cell transplant for acute lymphoblastic leukemia, so the T cells may come from the graft donor. The CDR3 protein is CATATSGYYEQYF. The DNA sequence is TGTGCCACAGCGACTAGCGGGTATTACGAGCAGTACTTC.